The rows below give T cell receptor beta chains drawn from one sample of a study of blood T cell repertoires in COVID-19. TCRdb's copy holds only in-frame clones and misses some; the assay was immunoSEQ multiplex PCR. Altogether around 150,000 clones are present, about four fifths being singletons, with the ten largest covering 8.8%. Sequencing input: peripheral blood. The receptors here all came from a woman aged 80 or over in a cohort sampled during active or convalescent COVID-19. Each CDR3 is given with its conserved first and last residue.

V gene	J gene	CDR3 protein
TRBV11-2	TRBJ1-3	CASSPKGEVSGNTIYF
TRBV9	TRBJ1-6	CASSVDNLGSPLHF
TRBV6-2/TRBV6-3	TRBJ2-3	CASSYVQSTDTQYF
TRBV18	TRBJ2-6	CASSGGASGANVLTF
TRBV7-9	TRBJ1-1	CASSLREGLGAFF
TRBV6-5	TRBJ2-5	CASRETGVETQYF
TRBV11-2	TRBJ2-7	CASSLGDWRDYEQYF
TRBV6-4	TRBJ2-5	CASSDNEQETQYF
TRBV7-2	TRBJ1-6	CASSLAETVAGGVLHF
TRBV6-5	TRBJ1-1	CASSYTRDTEAFF
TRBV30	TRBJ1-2	CAWRLQGIDYGYTF
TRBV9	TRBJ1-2	CASSAPQGYEANYGYTF
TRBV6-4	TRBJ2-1	CASSVLAGGLAGQFF
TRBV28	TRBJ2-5	CASTKGVSGGKETQYF
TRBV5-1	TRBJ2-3	CASSLTLRDRLFLF
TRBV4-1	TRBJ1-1	CASSLGQGRTNTEAFF
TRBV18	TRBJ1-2	CASSPLKGRALSDGYTF
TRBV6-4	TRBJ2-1	CASKRESSYNEQFF
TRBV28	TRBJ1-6	CASSSTGGAYNSPLHF
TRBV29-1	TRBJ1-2	CSVEPSVGARNYGYTF
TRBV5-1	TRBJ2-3	CASSLRVRQGSTDTQYF
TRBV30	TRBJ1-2	CAWSVPGFQGGSNGYGYTF
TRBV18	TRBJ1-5	CASSPPVAGRSNQPQHF
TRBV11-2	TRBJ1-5	CASSLDTGRNQPQHF
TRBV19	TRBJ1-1	CASRGIGQGDTEAFF
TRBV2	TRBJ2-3	CAGGAGVGTDTQYF
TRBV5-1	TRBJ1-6	CASSSGTSNSPLHF
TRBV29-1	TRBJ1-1	CSVFGRGFSEAFF
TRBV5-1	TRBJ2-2	CASSVQGAGELFF
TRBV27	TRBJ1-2	CASRQDGNYGYTF
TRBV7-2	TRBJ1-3	CASSTPGTVRNTIYF
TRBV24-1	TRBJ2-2	CAIPGWGGTGELFF
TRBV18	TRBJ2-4	CASSPDTGVAKNIQYF
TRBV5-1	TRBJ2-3	CASNLRGGGVTDTQYF
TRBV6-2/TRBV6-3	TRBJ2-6	CASSSDRGRSGANVLTF
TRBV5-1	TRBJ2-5	CASSPFFDSLFQETQYF
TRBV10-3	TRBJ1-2	CAISERQGSSYGYTF
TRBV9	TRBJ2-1	CASSVRSGVGNEQFF
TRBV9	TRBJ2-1	CASSTNGLAGNEQFF
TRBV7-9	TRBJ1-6	CASSLRDRSSYNSPLHF
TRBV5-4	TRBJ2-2	CASSLDRGQNTGELFF